One and the same sample provided the 13 T cell receptor beta chains below, sequenced in a study of PD-1 blockade in classical Hodgkin lymphoma. Profiling relied on immunoSEQ multiplex PCR, and the TCRdb table lists in-frame clones only, not all of them. The sample holds 25,000 or so clones, roughly 70% seen once. Brentuximab vedotin exposure varied, and every patient relapsed after autologous stem cell transplantation. This specimen consisted of peripheral blood mononuclear cells (PBMCs), obtained at baseline. These receptors were collected from a human donor with classical Hodgkin lymphoma.

The chain combines TRBV2 with TRBJ1-2; 9 nucleotides line up with TRBD1. The V gene's germline CDR1 is SNHLY and CDR2 FYNNEI. The CDR3 covers 13 residues. J gave up 10 bases and V 5 bases, and 8 bases lay outside the gene matches. DNA for the CDR3: TGTGCCAGCAGTTATCGGGGACAGGGCGACTACACCTTC. Encoded protein: CASSYRGQGDYTF.

The V gene is TRBV19, the J gene TRBJ2-7, with D possibly TRBD2 on 6 matching bases. The V end was cut by 6 bases, the J end by 6 bases, with 24 bases between. Germline V lookup: CDR1 LNHDA, CDR2 SQIVND (reference sequence). The CDR3 spans 16 residues. The CDR3 bases are TGTGCCAGTAGGTGGCTCCGAACTAGCCTAATGATCGAGCAGTACTTC. Its translation: CASRWLRTSLMIEQYF.

The rearrangement uses TRBV9 and TRBJ2-1; 9 bases align to TRBD2. The CDR3 has 18 amino acids. Germline values: CDR1 SGDLS, CDR2 YYNGEE. Trimming removed 0 bases from V and 7 bases from J; junction bases left unmatched: 14. The CDR3 is CASSVEGGGASGGNEQFF. The DNA for the CDR3 is TGTGCCAGCAGCGTAGAGGGCGGGGGGGCCAGCGGTGGTAATGAGCAGTTCTTC.

The rearrangement links TRBV6-5 to TRBJ2-2; D possibly matches TRBD1 or TRBD2 (5 bases each). The CDR3 length is 16 residues. Germline V gene data show CDR1 as MNHEY and CDR2 as SVGAGI. The V and J ends lost 2 bases and 1 base respectively, with 11 bases between them. The CDR3 sequence is CASSYGGTGNTGELFF. CDR3 bases: TGTGCCAGCAGTTACGGGGGAACAGGGAACACCGGGGAGCTGTTTTTT.

The chain couples TRBV6-5 to TRBJ2-7; D ambiguous. Looked up from germline, CDR1 is MNHEY and CDR2 is SVGAGI. The CDR3 is 11 amino acids. Between the trimmed V and J ends, which lost 5 bases and 2 bases, there was a span of 4 bases. This chain's CDR3 is CASSSTYEQYV. The CDR3 DNA reads as TGTGCCAGCAGTAGCACCTACGAGCAGTACGTC.

The rearrangement uses TRBV15 and TRBJ2-2; D gene uncertain. The V gene lost 4 bases and the J gene lost 3 bases, with 12 bases spanning the gap. The CDR3 loop spans 15 amino acids. Germline V gives CDR1 LNHNV, CDR2 YYDKDF (reference sequence). DNA of the CDR3: TGTGCCACCAGCAAGGCTACGTCCGACACCGGGGAGCTGTTTTTT. It is translated as CATSKATSDTGELFF.

The CDR3 coding sequence is TGTGCCAGCAGCTTAGCGGGGGGGGGATCCTACGAGCAGTACGTC. Protein product: CASSLAGGGSYEQYV. The rearrangement joins TRBV7-2 to TRBJ2-7, with 7 bases identical to TRBD2. The CDR3 consists of 15 residues. The J segment lost 1 base and the V segment lost 0 bases, leaving 3 bases of the junction unmatched. The germline V gene has CDR1 SGHTA and CDR2 FQGNSA.

The chain combines TRBV6-6 with TRBJ2-7; no firm D call. The germline V and J ends were trimmed by 5 bases and 0 bases, with 8 bases remaining between them. The CDR3 totals 13 residues. Germline V lookup: CDR1 MNHNY, CDR2 SVGAGI (reference sequence). The CDR3 coding sequence is TGTGCCAGCAGTCGACAAAGCTCCTACGAGCAGTACGTC. Translation gives CASSRQSSYEQYV.

The rearrangement joins TRBV2 to TRBJ1-2; no definite D call. The CDR3 is 13 residues long. V was trimmed by 4 bases and J by 6 bases, leaving 12 bases between them. Germline-derived CDR1 and CDR2 are SNHLY and FYNNEI. Here the CDR3 reads CASSGEGWDGYTF. The CDR3 DNA sequence: TGTGCCAGCAGTGGTGAGGGATGGGATGGCTACACCTTC.

J is TRBJ1-3 and V is TRBV10-3; D is undetermined. This CDR3 is built from 13 residues. The germline CDR1 and CDR2 sequences are ENHRY and SYGVKD. The V gene lost 4 bases and the J gene lost 4 bases, with 8 bases spanning the gap. As DNA, the CDR3 is TGTGCCATCAGTGTCCCGCGAGGAAACACCATATATTTT. It specifies CAISVPRGNTIYF.

This chain joins TRBV4-3 and TRBJ1-2; 12 nucleotides agree with TRBD1. CDR3 length: 17 amino acids. Looked up from germline, CDR1 is LGHNA and CDR2 is YSLEER. V dropped 2 bases and J dropped 7; count of bases not matched to a gene: 11. Written as DNA, the CDR3 is TGCGCCAGCAGCCAAACGGGACAGGGGGCGAACCAGGGTGGCTACACCTTC. Its translation is CASSQTGQGANQGGYTF.

This clone showed up just once. The chain links TRBV11-2 to TRBJ2-5; 7 positions agree with TRBD1. CDR1 and CDR2 from the germline V gene are SGHAT and FQNNGV. The CDR3 totals 15 residues. After removal of 1 base from V and 2 bases from J, the junction contained 4 bases not matched to a gene. CDR3 nucleotide sequence: TGTGCCAGCAGCTTAGTTGGGGACAGTCAAGAGACCCAGTACTTC. It is translated as CASSLVGDSQETQYF.

The chain has TRBV15 and TRBJ1-6; D is undetermined. There are 13 residues in the CDR3. The V gene's germline CDR1 is LNHNV and CDR2 YYDKDF (reference sequence). V gave up 3 bases and J gave up 7 bases, with 7 bases separating them. The CDR3: CATSRTNNSPLHF. As DNA, the CDR3 is TGTGCCACCAGCAGGACTAACAATTCACCCCTCCACTTT.